These 9 T cell receptor beta chains were all obtained from the same sample, sequenced in a study of circulating and synovial CD4+ cells in juvenile arthritis. Generated by immunoSEQ multiplex PCR, the TCRdb table keeps only in-frame clones and is missing some. In the table there are about 32,000 clones, roughly 96% of which are singletons. The sample was CD4+ T cells from blood. These receptors originate from a human donor with juvenile idiopathic arthritis.

CDR3 residues: CASSLQGAPGNTIYF. CDR3 DNA sequence: TGTGCCAGCAGCCTACAGGGGGCGCCGGGAAACACCATATATTTT. The rearrangement uses TRBV27 and TRBJ1-3, with 9 positions matching TRBD1. Losses at the gene ends were 6 bases for V and 4 bases for J; bases not matched to a gene: 7. Germline V gives CDR1 MNHEY, CDR2 SMNVEV (reference sequence). CDR3 length: 15 residues.

The chain is built from TRBV4-1 and TRBJ1-2; TRBD1 might be the D (6 bases). The CDR3 consists of 16 residues. Trimming stripped 0 bases from V and 4 bases from J, with 15 bases between. Germline V CDR1 and CDR2: MGHRA, YSYEKL. CDR3 region: CASSQDNQGISYGYTF. For the CDR3, the DNA is TGCGCCAGCAGCCAAGATAACCAGGGGATAAGCTATGGCTACACCTTC.

This rearrangement joins TRBV10-3 to TRBJ2-5; tentatively, D is TRBD1 (5 bases). Germline CDR1 and CDR2: ENHRY and SYGVKD. This CDR3 spans 13 amino acids. Trimming removed 6 bases from V and 2 bases from J, with 10 bases in between. The CDR3 sequence: CAIRTEIQETQYF. The CDR3 DNA reads as TGTGCCATCAGGACAGAAATTCAAGAGACCCAGTACTTC.

The chain is built from TRBV18 and TRBJ1-2; D remains unclear. The germline V gene encodes CDR1 KGHSH and CDR2 LQKENI. This CDR3 is 17 amino acids long. Trimming left V 2 bases short and J 8 bases short, with 24 bases between. The CDR3 bases are TGTGCCAGCTCACCAGCCCCGTCGGGTGCCGCTCAAAGGGGCTACACCTTC. Translating it yields CASSPAPSGAAQRGYTF.

This clone occurred once. The chain links TRBV5-1 to TRBJ2-7; 12 nucleotides align to TRBD1. The J segment lost 5 bases and the V segment lost 0 bases, leaving 3 bases of the junction unmatched. The CDR3 sequence is 15 residues long. Germline CDR1 SGHRS, CDR2 YFSETQ. CDR3 sequence reads: CASSLVGQGAHEQYF. Here the CDR3 DNA reads TGCGCCAGCAGCTTGGTGGGACAGGGGGCCCACGAGCAGTACTTC.

V is TRBV9 and J is TRBJ1-6; D is perhaps TRBD1 (5 bases). There are 15 residues in the CDR3. Germline lookup yields CDR1 SGDLS and CDR2 YYNGEE. The V and J ends lost 0 bases and 2 bases respectively, with 6 bases between them. CDR3 residues: CASSVEGTYNSPLHF. The CDR3 region has the DNA TGTGCCAGCAGCGTAGAGGGGACCTATAATTCACCCCTCCACTTT.

The chain combines TRBV6-5 with TRBJ1-3; TRBD1 might be the D (6 bases). The V and J ends lost 6 bases and 1 base respectively, with 13 bases between them. CDR1 is MNHEY, CDR2 SVGAGI, per germline. This CDR3 has 15 residues. The CDR3 DNA reads TGTGCCAGCAGCTTGGACAGCACTTCTGGAAACACCATATATTTT. This sequence encodes CASSLDSTSGNTIYF.

This clone has only a few counts. This chain links TRBV6-1 with TRBJ2-2; D gene unclear. Germline V gene data show CDR1 as MNHNS and CDR2 as SASEGT. V was cut by 1 base and J by 5 bases, with 8 bases left in between. The CDR3 has 14 residues. The CDR3 protein is CASSEVRWTGELFF. The CDR3 DNA follows: TGTGCCAGCAGTGAAGTTCGGTGGACCGGGGAGCTGTTTTTT.

This clone was picked up a small number of times. The V gene is TRBV14, the J gene TRBJ1-1; weak D call: TRBD1 (6 bases). Between the trimmed V and J ends, which lost 1 base and 9 bases, there was a span of 15 bases. CDR1 is SGHDN and CDR2 is FVKESK in the germline V gene. The CDR3 totals 14 residues. Here the CDR3 DNA reads TGTGCCAGCAGCCAAGCACAACCCGGACAGAAAGCTTTCTTT. Encoded protein: CASSQAQPGQKAFF.